These 21 T cell receptor beta chains came from one sample sequenced in a study of T cell responses to AZD1222 COVID-19 vaccine (dated by TCRdb to about 2021). This specimen's time point label, per the study, means: baseline before first vaccination. Preparation of the library involved the immunoSEQ multiplex PCR assay. In its TCRdb copy, this immuneACCESS table keeps in-frame sequences only and misses some clones. Where compared with another copy, unresolved V genes explain less than half of these, and the others have no known cause. Counted in this sample were 150,000 or so clones; approximately 88% of them appeared once. Approximately 1.8% of the sample comes from the top ten. The sequencing used peripheral blood, collected on day 0 of AZD1222 vaccination. The receptors were sampled from an adult in good health.

This clone has just a few counts. The genes are TRBV7-3 and TRBJ2-1; D unresolved. Germline CDR1 is SGHTA and CDR2 is FQGTGA. V lost 3 bases and J lost 8, with 5 bases in between. The CDR3 totals 11 residues. CDR3 loop: CASSFGYEQFF. The CDR3, as DNA: TGTGCCAGCAGCTTTGGATATGAGCAGTTCTTC.

The chain uses TRBV14 and TRBJ1-2, with D possibly matching TRBD1 (5 bases). The CDR3 extends over 14 amino acids. V was clipped by 0 bases and J by 4 bases, with 9 bases between them. Per the germline V gene, CDR1 is SGHDN and CDR2 is FVKESK. The CDR3 nucleotides are TGTGCCAGCAGCCAAGATGACAGACTCTATGGCTACACCTTC. It yields the protein CASSQDDRLYGYTF. Full variable domain (rest looked up from reference TRBV14 and TRBJ1-2): EAGVTQFPSHSVIEKGQTVTLRCDPISGHDNLYWYRRVMGKEIKFLLHFVKESKQDESGMPNNRFLAERTGGTYSTLKVQPAELEDSGVYFCASSQDDRLYGYTFGSGTRLTVV.

This clone has only one observation. The chain links TRBV30 to TRBJ1-4, with D maybe TRBD1 (5 bases). CDR1 and CDR2 (germline): GTSNPN, SVGIG (reference sequence). CDR3 length equals 14 residues. The V and J ends lost 2 bases and 7 bases respectively, with 14 bases between them. CDR3 residues: CAWSFPGLGEKLFF. CDR3 nucleotide sequence: TGTGCCTGGAGTTTTCCGGGGCTGGGTGAAAAACTGTTTTTT.

The chain links TRBV4-3 to TRBJ1-2; D is undetermined. CDR1 is LGHNA and CDR2 is YSLEER in the germline V gene. The CDR3 has 15 amino acids. The V gene lost 0 bases and the J gene lost 0 bases, with 8 bases spanning the gap. The CDR3 here is CASSQDLVSNYGYTF. The CDR3 nucleotides are TGCGCCAGCAGCCAAGATCTGGTATCTAACTATGGCTACACCTTC.

This clone was observed once. The chain has TRBV6-6 and TRBJ2-7; unclear D gene. V was cut by 6 bases and J by 7 bases, with 13 bases left in between. This CDR3 comprises 12 residues. CDR1 is MNHNY, CDR2 SVGAGI, per germline (reference sequence). The CDR3 loop reads CASSPRPGEQYF. DNA for the CDR3: TGTGCCAGCAGCCCCAGACCTGGGGAGCAGTACTTC.

The CDR3 sequence: CASTAGQGGNQPQHF. The CDR3 DNA reads as TGTGCCAGCACTGCCGGACAGGGAGGGAATCAGCCCCAGCATTTT. This chain links TRBV7-2 with TRBJ1-5; 8 bases are a match to TRBD1. The CDR3 length is 15 residues. After removal of 7 bases from V and 4 bases from J, the junction contained 9 bases not matched to a gene. CDR1 is SGHTA, CDR2 FQGNSA, per germline. Full variable domain (remainder filled in from reference TRBV7-2 and TRBJ1-5): GAGVSQSPSNKVTEKGKDVELRCDPISGHTALYWYRQSLGQGLEFLIYFQGNSAPDKSGLPSDRFSAERTGGSVSTLTIQRTQQEDSAVYLCASTAGQGGNQPQHFGDGTRLSIL.

The chain recombines TRBV19 with TRBJ2-3; TRBD2 might be the D (5 bases). This CDR3 contains 14 residues. Per the germline V gene, CDR1 is LNHDA and CDR2 is SQIVND (reference sequence). The V gene lost 6 bases and the J gene lost 2 bases, with 12 bases spanning the gap. The CDR3 coding sequence is TGTGCCAGTAGCCTGAGGGTCCCCACAGATACGCAGTATTTT. As protein: CASSLRVPTDTQYF.

This clone has only one observation. The J gene is TRBJ2-5, the V gene TRBV30; D call uncertain. CDR1 and CDR2 (germline): GTSNPN, SVGIG (reference sequence). The CDR3 extends over 13 amino acids. Trimming cost V 2 bases and J 0 bases, with 7 bases left between them. CDR3 region: CAWSYGNQETQYF. The CDR3 region has the DNA TGTGCCTGGAGTTATGGGAACCAAGAGACCCAGTACTTC.

The chain links TRBV6-5 to TRBJ1-1, with TRBD1 matching 7 bases. Germline CDR1 MNHEY, CDR2 SVGAGI. The length of the CDR3 is 15 residues. After removal of 4 bases from V and 0 bases from J, the junction contained 5 bases not matched to a gene. The CDR3, as DNA: TGTGCCAGCAGTTCCCAGGGGGTCATGAACACTGAAGCTTTCTTT. It encodes CASSSQGVMNTEAFF.

This rearrangement joins TRBV5-5 to TRBJ2-2; tentatively, D is TRBD1 (6 bases). The ends were cut back, 5 bases at V and 6 bases at J, with 8 bases in the middle. Germline-derived CDR1 and CDR2 are SGHKS and YYEKEE (reference sequence). This CDR3 has 12 residues. This chain's CDR3 is CASSSGAGELFF. The CDR3 nucleotides read TGTGCCAGCAGTTCAGGGGCCGGGGAGCTGTTTTTT.

The V gene is TRBV6-5, the J gene TRBJ1-1; D gene uncertain. Germline loops: CDR1 MNHEY, CDR2 SVGAGI. The length of the CDR3 is 15 residues. Trimming took off 7 bases at V and 6 bases at J, with 21 bases between the two ends. The CDR3 spells CASTPGPVTWAEAFF. The CDR3 DNA is TGTGCCAGCACTCCCGGTCCCGTTACGTGGGCTGAAGCTTTCTTT.

As DNA, the CDR3 is TGTGCCTGGAGTTACAGCGGGGGATACGAGCAGTACTTC. This codes for CAWSYSGGYEQYF. The V call is TRBV30, the J call TRBJ2-7, with 8 positions matching TRBD2. The CDR3 runs 13 residues. V lost 2 bases to trimming and J lost 4 bases; unmatched junction nucleotides: 4. Germline CDR1 and CDR2: GTSNPN and SVGIG (reference sequence).

The V gene is TRBV30, the J gene TRBJ2-1; 7 nucleotides line up with TRBD2. V dropped 2 bases and J dropped 7; count of bases not matched to a gene: 17. CDR3 length: 17 residues. Germline CDR1 and CDR2: GTSNPN and SVGIG (reference sequence). CDR3 loop: CAWSSIAGRALLNEQFF. The CDR3 coding sequence is TGTGCCTGGAGTTCAATAGCGGGTAGAGCCCTTTTGAATGAGCAGTTCTTC.

This sequence joins TRBV7-8 and TRBJ2-7; D possibly corresponds to TRBD2 (5 bases). The CDR3 contains 13 residues. Germline-derived CDR1 and CDR2 are SGHVS and FQNEAQ. The germline V and J ends were trimmed by 3 bases and 2 bases, with 8 bases remaining between them. This CDR3 reads CASSFDGAYEQYV. In DNA, the CDR3 is TGTGCCAGCAGCTTTGACGGGGCCTACGAGCAGTACGTC.

The chain recombines TRBV27 with TRBJ2-1; 7 bases map to TRBD2. There are 15 residues in the CDR3. V dropped 1 base and J dropped 4; count of bases not matched to a gene: 4. The V gene's germline CDR1 is MNHEY and CDR2 SMNVEV (reference sequence). This CDR3 is CASSLLSGRYNEQFF. The CDR3 DNA follows: TGTGCCAGCAGTTTATTGTCCGGGAGGTACAATGAGCAGTTCTTC.

This clone came up a few times. The V and J genes are TRBV9 and TRBJ2-1; 8 bases fit TRBD2. CDR3 length: 16 residues. V was pared by 4 bases and J by 0 bases, with 6 bases of the junction left unmatched. Germline values: CDR1 SGDLS, CDR2 YYNGEE. The CDR3 DNA follows: TGTGCCAGCAGCTCAGTGGGGACTAGCTCCTACAATGAGCAGTTCTTC. This codes for CASSSVGTSSYNEQFF.

The J gene is TRBJ2-2, the V gene TRBV6-1; D is perhaps TRBD1 or TRBD2 (7 bases each). The CDR3 runs 18 residues. Per the germline V gene, CDR1 is MNHNS and CDR2 is SASEGT. Between the trimmed V and J ends, which lost 4 bases and 0 bases, there was a span of 18 bases. The CDR3 loop is CASSGLTGRGPNTGELFF. The CDR3 DNA follows: TGTGCCAGCAGTGGTCTTACAGGGAGGGGGCCGAACACCGGGGAGCTGTTTTTT.

The V gene is TRBV6-5, the J gene TRBJ1-6; D possibly corresponds to TRBD1 (5 bases). CDR1 and CDR2 from the germline V gene are MNHEY and SVGAGI. The V and J ends lost 0 bases and 9 bases respectively, with 15 bases between them. This CDR3 spans 16 amino acids. The CDR3 DNA reads as TGTGCCAGCAGTTACTCGTCCGGGGGGGTACCTTCACCCCTCCACTTT. This sequence encodes CASSYSSGGVPSPLHF.

This clone has a single count. This chain connects TRBV4-1 to TRBJ1-4, with TRBD1 matching over 11 bases. This CDR3 is 18 amino acids long. Germline lookup yields CDR1 MGHRA and CDR2 YSYEKL. The trim removed 0 bases at V and 8 bases at J, leaving 11 bases unmatched. CDR3 loop: CASSQDRPGTGGREKLFF. DNA for the CDR3: TGCGCCAGCAGCCAAGATAGGCCCGGGACAGGGGGGCGGGAAAAACTGTTTTTT.

The rearrangement uses TRBV2 and TRBJ1-5; D is uncertain. The CDR3 is 13 amino acids. Trimming removed 4 bases from V and 3 bases from J, with 7 bases in between. Germline V CDR1 and CDR2: SNHLY, FYNNEI. CDR3 in DNA: TGTGCCAGCAGTGGACTCTACAATCAGCCCCAGCATTTT. It specifies CASSGLYNQPQHF.

The J gene is TRBJ1-6, the V gene TRBV5-1; D gene ambiguous. Germline CDR1 reads SGHRS; CDR2 reads YFSETQ. The V gene lost 4 bases and the J gene lost 0 bases, with 2 bases spanning the gap. The CDR3 extends over 13 amino acids. DNA of the CDR3: TGCGCCAGCAGCCTCTCCTATAATTCACCCCTCCACTTT. Its protein is CASSLSYNSPLHF.